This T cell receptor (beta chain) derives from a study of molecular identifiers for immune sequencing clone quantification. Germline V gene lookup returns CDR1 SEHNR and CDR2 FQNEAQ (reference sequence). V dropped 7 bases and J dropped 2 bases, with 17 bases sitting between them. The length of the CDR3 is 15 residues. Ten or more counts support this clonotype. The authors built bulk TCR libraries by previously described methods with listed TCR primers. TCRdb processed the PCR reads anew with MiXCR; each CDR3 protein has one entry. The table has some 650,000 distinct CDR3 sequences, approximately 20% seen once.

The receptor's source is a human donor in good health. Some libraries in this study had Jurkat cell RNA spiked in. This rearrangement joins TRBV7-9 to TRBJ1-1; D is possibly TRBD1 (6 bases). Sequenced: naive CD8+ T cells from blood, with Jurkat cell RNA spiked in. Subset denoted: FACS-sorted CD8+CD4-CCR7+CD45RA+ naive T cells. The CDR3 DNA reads TGTGCCAGCACCCACTCGACAGGAATCAACACTGAAGCTTTCTTT. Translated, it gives CASTHSTGINTEAFF. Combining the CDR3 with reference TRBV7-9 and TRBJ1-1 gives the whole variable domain DTGVSQNPRHKITKRGQNVTFRCDPISEHNRLYWYRQTLGQGPEFLTYFQNEAQLEKSRLLSDRFSAERPKGSFSTLEIQRTEQGDSAMYLCASTHSTGINTEAFFGQGTRLTVV.